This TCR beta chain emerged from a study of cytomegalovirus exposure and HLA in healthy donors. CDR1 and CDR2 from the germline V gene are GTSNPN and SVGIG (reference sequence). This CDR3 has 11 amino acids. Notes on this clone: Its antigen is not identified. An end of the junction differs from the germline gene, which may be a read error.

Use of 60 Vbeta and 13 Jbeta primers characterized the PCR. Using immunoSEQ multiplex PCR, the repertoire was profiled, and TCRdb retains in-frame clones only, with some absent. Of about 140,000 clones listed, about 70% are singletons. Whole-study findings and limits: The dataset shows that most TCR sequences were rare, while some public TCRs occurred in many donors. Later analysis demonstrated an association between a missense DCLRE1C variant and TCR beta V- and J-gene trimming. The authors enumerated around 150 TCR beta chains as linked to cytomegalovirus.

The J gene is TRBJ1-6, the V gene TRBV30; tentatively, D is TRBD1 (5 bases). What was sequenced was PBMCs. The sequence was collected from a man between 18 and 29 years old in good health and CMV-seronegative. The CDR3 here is CAWRFAGRCLF. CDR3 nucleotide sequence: TGTGCCTGGAGGTTTGCAGGGAGGTGTCTCTTT.